Following are 28 T cell receptor beta chains from one sample sequenced in a study of cytomegalovirus exposure and HLA in healthy donors. Using immunoSEQ multiplex PCR, the repertoire was profiled, and TCRdb retains in-frame clones only, with some absent. The data contain roughly 330,000 clones, around 90% of them singletons. The sequenced sample consisted of PBMCs. These receptors all come from a woman aged 25 to 39 in good health and CMV-seropositive.

The rearrangement links TRBV20-1 to TRBJ1-2; no clear D gene. Germline V gene sequence: CDR1 DFQATT, CDR2 SNEGSKA (reference sequence). The CDR3 consists of 10 residues. Trimming took 0 bases from V and 7 from J, leaving 3 bases between them. This CDR3 is CSAREIGYTF. The CDR3 coding sequence is TGCAGTGCTAGAGAAATTGGCTACACCTTC.

The chain uses TRBV6-5 and TRBJ2-5; D tentatively reads TRBD1 or TRBD2 (5 bases each). The V gene's germline CDR1 is MNHEY and CDR2 SVGAGI. V lost 4 bases and J lost 7, with 13 bases in between. The CDR3 consists of 13 residues. CDR3 amino acids: CASSWGPRGTQYF. In nucleotides, the CDR3 is TGTGCCAGCAGTTGGGGCCCGAGGGGGACCCAGTACTTC.

The rearrangement links TRBV5-6 to TRBJ1-2; TRBD1 is a possible D gene (5 bases). Germline V CDR1 and CDR2: SGHDT, YYEEEE. The CDR3 sequence is 16 residues long. V was shortened by 4 bases and J by 3 bases, with 19 bases between the two germline ends. CDR3 amino acids: CASSPAMDTSYYGYTF. The CDR3 DNA reads TGTGCCAGCAGCCCCGCCATGGACACCTCCTACTATGGCTACACCTTC.

This clone was seen just once. This chain uses TRBV2 with TRBJ2-2; D not resolved. This CDR3 contains 15 residues. V was cut by 0 bases and J by 1 base, with 6 bases left in between. Germline CDR1 is SNHLY and CDR2 is FYNNEI. CDR3 residues: CASSEAPRNTGELFF. For the CDR3, the DNA is TGTGCCAGCAGTGAAGCACCGCGGAACACCGGGGAGCTGTTTTTT.

The J gene is TRBJ1-2, the V gene TRBV2; 7 bases are shared with TRBD1. This CDR3 region has 13 residues. V trimming: 4 bases; J trimming: 6 bases; junction bases outside the gene matches: 5. Germline CDR1 is SNHLY and CDR2 is FYNNEI. CDR3 coding DNA: TGTGCCAGCAGTGGGACAGGTGAAAATGGCTACACCTTC. Its protein is CASSGTGENGYTF.

The genes are TRBV4-1 and TRBJ2-3; D is unresolved. Per germline, CDR1 MGHRA and CDR2 YSYEKL. Between the trimmed V and J ends, which lost 2 bases and 0 bases, there was a span of 3 bases. CDR3 size: 13 residues. CDR3 in DNA: TGCGCCAGCAGCCAACCAAGCACAGATACGCAGTATTTT. It yields the protein CASSQPSTDTQYF.

The chain employs TRBV6-5 and TRBJ2-1; D unclear. V was clipped by 6 bases and J by 7 bases, with 16 bases between them. From germline, CDR1 is MNHEY and CDR2 SVGAGI. CDR3 size: 14 residues. CDR3 amino acids: CASRQDRAVNEQFF. CDR3 nucleotides: TGTGCCAGCAGGCAGGACCGGGCAGTGAATGAGCAGTTCTTC.

The rearrangement links TRBV5-1 to TRBJ1-1; 7 bases align to TRBD1. The CDR3 length is 14 residues. Germline loops: CDR1 SGHRS, CDR2 YFSETQ. The J segment lost 0 bases and the V segment lost 8 bases, leaving 7 bases of the junction unmatched. CDR3 nucleotides: TGCGCCAGTCAGACGGGACAGATGAACACTGAAGCTTTCTTT. Protein sequence: CASQTGQMNTEAFF.

The genes are TRBV6-5 and TRBJ2-2; unclear D gene. Trimming cost V 2 bases and J 3 bases, with 13 bases left between them. The CDR3 extends over 16 amino acids. Germline V gene data show CDR1 as MNHEY and CDR2 as SVGAGI. The CDR3 is CASSYPLGLYTGELFF. Here the CDR3 DNA reads TGTGCCAGCAGTTACCCTCTGGGCCTATACACCGGGGAGCTGTTTTTT.

The gene calls are TRBV13 and TRBJ2-7; 7 positions agree with TRBD2. The germline CDR1 and CDR2 sequences are PRHDT and FYEKMQ (reference sequence). The CDR3 spans 14 residues. Trimming removed 5 bases from V and 2 bases from J; junction bases left unmatched: 6. The CDR3 nucleotides are TGTGCCAGCAGCCGTGAGCGGGACCCCTACGAGCAGTACTTC. The encoded protein is CASSRERDPYEQYF.

This chain connects TRBV27 to TRBJ2-5, with 7 bases matching TRBD1. V was pared by 5 bases and J by 1 base, with 1 base of the junction left unmatched. The CDR3 is made up of 13 amino acids. In germline, CDR1 is MNHEY, CDR2 SMNVEV (reference sequence). The CDR3 DNA reads TGTGCCAGCAGTGGGACAGCCCAAGAGACCCAGTACTTC. Amino acids: CASSGTAQETQYF.

V is TRBV5-1 and J is TRBJ1-1; TRBD1 is a possible D gene (5 bases). The CDR3 extends over 14 amino acids. V gave up 7 bases and J gave up 3 bases, with 16 bases separating them. The germline V gene has CDR1 SGHRS and CDR2 YFSETQ. The CDR3 sequence is CASGRGPGDTEAFF. CDR3 nucleotides: TGCGCCAGCGGTAGGGGCCCGGGGGACACTGAAGCTTTCTTT.

This chain joins TRBV14 and TRBJ2-7; 10 bases agree with TRBD2. The CDR3 spans 16 residues. The V gene's germline CDR1 is SGHDN and CDR2 FVKESK. V lost 1 base to trimming and J lost 4 bases; unmatched junction nucleotides: 7. Here the CDR3 DNA reads TGTGCCAGCAGCCAAGTGACTAGCGGGCGTAATTACGAGCAGTACTTC. It translates to CASSQVTSGRNYEQYF.

J is TRBJ2-1 and V is TRBV15; D not resolved. V was trimmed by 3 bases and J by 5 bases, leaving 11 bases between them. CDR3 length: 14 amino acids. The germline gives CDR1 LNHNV, CDR2 YYDKDF (reference sequence). The CDR3 loop is CATSSALRDNEQFF. The CDR3 nucleotides read TGTGCCACCAGCAGTGCCTTACGCGACAATGAGCAGTTCTTC. Using reference TRBV15 and TRBJ2-1 for the parts outside the CDR3, the full variable domain is DAMVIQNPRYQVTQFGKPVTLSCSQTLNHNVMYWYQQKSSQAPKLLFHYYDKDFNNEADTPDNFQSRRPNTSFCFLDIRSPGLGDTAMYLCATSSALRDNEQFFGPGTRLTVL.

CDR3 nucleotide sequence: TGTGCCAGCAGCGTGGGACATTTCACTGAAGCTTTCTTT. It codes for CASSVGHFTEAFF. The genes are TRBV5-6 and TRBJ1-1; D possibly corresponds to TRBD1 (6 bases). The CDR3 loop spans 13 amino acids. Trimming left V 4 bases short and J 4 bases short, with 11 bases between. Per germline, CDR1 SGHDT and CDR2 YYEEEE.

The V gene is TRBV13, the J gene TRBJ1-4; perhaps TRBD1 as D (5 bases). CDR1 is PRHDT, CDR2 FYEKMQ, per germline (reference sequence). This CDR3 comprises 13 residues. Trimming stripped 3 bases from V and 12 bases from J, with 14 bases between. The chain's CDR3 is CASSLSQGAELFF. The DNA of the CDR3 is TGTGCCAGCAGCTTGTCACAAGGGGCAGAACTGTTTTTT.

The CDR3 bases are TGTGCCAGCAGCTCCCCCGGGACTAGCGGCAATGAGCAGTTCTTC. The encoded protein is CASSSPGTSGNEQFF. The chain combines TRBV7-3 with TRBJ2-1; 11 bases are shared with TRBD2. The junction had 5 bases not matched to a gene; V was cut back by 4 bases and J by 6 bases. Germline-derived CDR1 and CDR2 are SGHTA and FQGTGA. There are 15 residues in the CDR3. The full variable domain, rest sourced from reference TRBV7-3 and TRBJ2-1, is GAGVSQTPSNKVTEKGKYVELRCDPISGHTALYWYRQSLGQGPEFLIYFQGTGAADDSGLPNDRFFAVRPEGSVSTLKIQRTERGDSAVYLCASSSPGTSGNEQFFGPGTRLTVL.

The chain links TRBV25-1 to TRBJ1-2, with TRBD1 matching 9 bases. V was clipped by 8 bases and J by 5 bases; unmatched bases: 12. Germline V gene lookup returns CDR1 MGHDK and CDR2 SYGVNS. This CDR3 is 15 amino acids long. Written as DNA, the CDR3 is TGTGCCAGCTCAAAGCAGGATGACAGGGGGTATGGCTACACCTTC. This translates into CASSKQDDRGYGYTF.

The CDR3 bases are TGTGCCCAAACTAGACTAGCCAAAGAGGGTGAGCAGTTCTTC. Protein: CAQTRLAKEGEQFF. The chain combines TRBV30 with TRBJ2-1, with 7 bases aligning to TRBD2. Germline values: CDR1 GTSNPN, CDR2 SVGIG (reference sequence). Trimming at V came to 8 bases and at J to 9 bases, leaving 16 bases not matched to a gene. This CDR3 is 14 amino acids long.

This clone was observed once. This chain uses TRBV9 with TRBJ1-1, with D perhaps matching TRBD1 (6 bases). CDR1 and CDR2 (germline): SGDLS, YYNGEE. The germline V and J ends were trimmed by 2 bases and 0 bases, with 14 bases remaining between them. This CDR3 comprises 16 residues. In DNA form, the CDR3 reads TGTGCCAGCAGCGTCACAGGGTCGGGGGTGAACACTGAAGCTTTCTTT. It is translated as CASSVTGSGVNTEAFF.

The chain links TRBV2 to TRBJ2-1, with TRBD2 identical over 12 bases. The V segment lost 4 bases and the J segment 0 bases; nucleotides outside the gene matches: 4. The CDR3 has 17 residues. The germline V gene has CDR1 SNHLY and CDR2 FYNNEI. This CDR3 is CASSVTSGRSSYNEQFF. CDR3 bases: TGTGCCAGCAGTGTTACTAGCGGGAGGAGCTCCTACAATGAGCAGTTCTTC.

The chain links TRBV2 to TRBJ2-6; D perhaps matches TRBD1 (6 bases). V shed 3 bases and J shed 2 bases, with 8 bases lying between them. CDR1 is SNHLY and CDR2 is FYNNEI in the germline V gene. This CDR3 is built from 15 residues. The CDR3 DNA is TGTGCCAGCAGTGAGGACAGTACTGGGGCCAACGTCCTGACTTTC. Translating gives CASSEDSTGANVLTF.

The V gene is TRBV28, the J gene TRBJ2-7; D is unresolved. The CDR3 loop spans 11 amino acids. Germline-derived CDR1 and CDR2 are MDHEN and SYDVKM. Trimming pared 4 bases from V and 6 bases from J, leaving 7 bases between. CDR3 amino acids: CASSSPVEQYF. The CDR3 nucleotides are TGTGCCAGCAGTTCCCCCGTCGAGCAGTACTTC.

The rearrangement links TRBV28 to TRBJ1-1, with a possible D match to TRBD1 (6 bases). The germline V and J ends were trimmed by 3 bases and 8 bases, with 13 bases remaining between them. Germline V lookup: CDR1 MDHEN, CDR2 SYDVKM. The CDR3 consists of 13 residues. This chain's CDR3 is CASSLHGQQEAFF. In nucleotides, the CDR3 is TGTGCCAGCAGTTTGCACGGACAGCAGGAAGCTTTCTTT.

The gene calls are TRBV15 and TRBJ1-4; D is undetermined. Germline CDR1 is LNHNV and CDR2 is YYDKDF (reference sequence). There are 14 residues in the CDR3. V lost 3 bases, J lost 8 bases, and 13 bases lay in between. In DNA form, the CDR3 reads TGTGCCACCAGCAGTCGCAATGGGGAAGAAAAACTGTTTTTT. Translating gives CATSSRNGEEKLFF.

This chain links TRBV4-3 with TRBJ2-1; no definite D call. CDR1 and CDR2 (germline): LGHNA, YSLEER. Between the trimmed V and J ends, which lost 4 bases and 0 bases, there was a span of 19 bases. This CDR3 is built from 18 residues. Here the CDR3 reads CASSRLVSGGSSYNEQFF. In nucleotides, the CDR3 is TGCGCCAGCAGCCGCCTTGTTTCCGGCGGCAGCTCCTACAATGAGCAGTTCTTC.

The J gene is TRBJ2-1, the V gene TRBV7-8; D may be TRBD2 (6 bases). Germline CDR1 and CDR2: SGHVS and FQNEAQ. There are 16 residues in the CDR3. The V gene lost 5 bases and the J gene lost 0 bases, with 14 bases spanning the gap. DNA of the CDR3: TGTGCCAGCAGCCTGGGACTCATGAGCTCCTACAATGAGCAGTTCTTC. Amino acids: CASSLGLMSSYNEQFF. Variable domain in full (rest from reference TRBV7-8 and TRBJ2-1): GAGVSQSPRYKVAKRGQDVALRCDPISGHVSLFWYQQALGQGPEFLTYFQNEAQLDKSGLPSDRFFAERPEGSVSTLKIQRTQQEDSAVYLCASSLGLMSSYNEQFFGPGTRLTVL.

The rearrangement joins TRBV2 to TRBJ2-3; D might be TRBD1 (5 bases). Germline lookup yields CDR1 SNHLY and CDR2 FYNNEI. The CDR3 runs 17 residues. V was pared by 10 bases and J by 1 base, with 24 bases between. The CDR3 DNA follows: TGTGCCACGCATCTGTCCCGGACACCTAAGCGCACAGATACGCAGTATTTT. It specifies CATHLSRTPKRTDTQYF.